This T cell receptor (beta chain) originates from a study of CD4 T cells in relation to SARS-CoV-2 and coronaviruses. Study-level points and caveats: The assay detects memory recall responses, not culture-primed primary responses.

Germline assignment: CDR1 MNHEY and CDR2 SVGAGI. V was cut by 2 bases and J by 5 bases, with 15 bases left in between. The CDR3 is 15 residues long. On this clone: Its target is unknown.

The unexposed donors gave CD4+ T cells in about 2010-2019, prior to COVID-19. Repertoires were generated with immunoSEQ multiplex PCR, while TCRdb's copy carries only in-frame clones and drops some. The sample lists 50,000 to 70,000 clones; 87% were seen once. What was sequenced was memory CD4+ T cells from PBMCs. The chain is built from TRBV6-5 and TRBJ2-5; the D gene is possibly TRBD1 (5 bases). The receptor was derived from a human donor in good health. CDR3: CASSYAAGRGETQYF. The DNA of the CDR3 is TGTGCCAGCAGTTACGCCGCAGGGCGTGGGGAGACCCAGTACTTC.